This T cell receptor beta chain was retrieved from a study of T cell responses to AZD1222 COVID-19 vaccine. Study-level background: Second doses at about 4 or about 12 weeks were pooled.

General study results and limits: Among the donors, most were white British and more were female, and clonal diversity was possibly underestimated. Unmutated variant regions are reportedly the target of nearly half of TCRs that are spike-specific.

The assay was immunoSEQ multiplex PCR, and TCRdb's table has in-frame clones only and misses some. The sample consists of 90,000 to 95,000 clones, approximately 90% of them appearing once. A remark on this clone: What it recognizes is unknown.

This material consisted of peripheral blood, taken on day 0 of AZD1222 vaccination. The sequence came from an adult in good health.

DNA of the CDR3: TGTGCCAGCAGCTTAGCGGGGAACCAAGAGACCCAGTACTTC. This translates into CASSLAGNQETQYF. The V gene is TRBV7-2, the J gene TRBJ2-5; D unclear. Germline CDR1 and CDR2: SGHTA and FQGNSA. The V and J ends lost 0 bases and 0 bases respectively, with 5 bases between them. The CDR3 is 14 amino acids.